This passage covers 5 T cell receptor beta chains from one sample sequenced in a study of blood T cell repertoires in COVID-19. Sequencing was performed with immunoSEQ multiplex PCR; in TCRdb, only in-frame clones are kept and a portion is missing. The sample includes 45,000 to 70,000 clones, approximately 80% of them seen just once. Sequences were obtained from peripheral blood. The receptors shown here come from a man aged 60 to 75 with acute or convalescent COVID-19.

V usage is TRBV19 and J usage is TRBJ2-1; 8 bases are a match to TRBD2. V shed 3 bases, J shed 8 bases, and the junction held 6 bases outside the gene matches. The CDR3 spans 14 residues. Germline CDR1 LNHDA, CDR2 SQIVND (reference sequence). The CDR3 loop reads CASSIIAGSHEQFF. In nucleotides, the CDR3 is TGTGCCAGTAGTATTATAGCGGGGAGCCATGAGCAGTTCTTC.

The V and J genes are TRBV18 and TRBJ2-7, with 11 nucleotides matching TRBD2. Trimming at V came to 0 bases and at J to 2 bases, leaving 3 bases not matched to a gene. The V gene's germline CDR1 is KGHSH and CDR2 LQKENI. The CDR3 totals 16 residues. CDR3 sequence: CASSPPGTSGPYEQYF. In DNA form, the CDR3 reads TGTGCCAGCTCACCACCCGGGACTAGCGGCCCCTACGAGCAGTACTTC. Supplemented by reference TRBV18 and TRBJ2-7, the full variable domain reads NAGVMQNPRHLVRRRGQEARLRCSPMKGHSHVYWYRQLPEEGLKFMVYLQKENIIDESGMPKERFSAEFPKEGPSILRIQQVVRGDSAAYFCASSPPGTSGPYEQYFGPGTRLTVT.

The CDR3 DNA sequence: TGTGCCTGGAGTGCCTTAGCGGGGGCCAACACCGGGGAGCTGTTTTTT. It is translated as CAWSALAGANTGELFF. The V gene is TRBV30, the J gene TRBJ2-2; 9 nucleotides match TRBD2. Germline V gene data show CDR1 as GTSNPN and CDR2 as SVGIG (reference sequence). Unmatched junction bases numbered 5, after V lost 1 base and J lost 2 bases. CDR3 length: 16 amino acids.

The rearrangement uses TRBV10-3 and TRBJ1-2; perhaps TRBD1 as D (6 bases). Trimming stripped 6 bases from V and 3 bases from J, with 14 bases between. The CDR3 is 14 residues long. Germline V gene sequence: CDR1 ENHRY, CDR2 SYGVKD. CDR3 nucleotide sequence: TGTGCCATCAGGGGGGCAGGGAGTGACTATGGCTACACCTTC. Translated: CAIRGAGSDYGYTF.

The chain combines TRBV6-2 or TRBV6-3 with TRBJ2-7; D not certain. Germline V gives CDR1 MNHEY, CDR2 SVGEGT. The V end was cut by 2 bases, the J end by 0 bases, with 11 bases between. This CDR3 region has 15 residues. This chain's CDR3 is CASSYGELNSYEQYF. The DNA for the CDR3 is TGTGCCAGCAGTTACGGAGAACTGAACTCCTACGAGCAGTACTTC.